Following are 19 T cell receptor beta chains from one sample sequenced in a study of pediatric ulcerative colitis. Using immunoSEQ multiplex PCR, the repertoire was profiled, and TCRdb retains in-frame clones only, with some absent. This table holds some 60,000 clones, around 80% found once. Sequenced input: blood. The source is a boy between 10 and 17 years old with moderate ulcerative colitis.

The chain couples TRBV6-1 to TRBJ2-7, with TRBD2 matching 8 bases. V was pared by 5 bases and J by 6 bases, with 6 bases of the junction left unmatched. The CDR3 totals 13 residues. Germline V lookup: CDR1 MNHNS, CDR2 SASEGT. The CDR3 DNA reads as TGTGCCAGCAGTCCCTCCGGGAGGGGCGAGCAGTACTTC. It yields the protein CASSPSGRGEQYF.

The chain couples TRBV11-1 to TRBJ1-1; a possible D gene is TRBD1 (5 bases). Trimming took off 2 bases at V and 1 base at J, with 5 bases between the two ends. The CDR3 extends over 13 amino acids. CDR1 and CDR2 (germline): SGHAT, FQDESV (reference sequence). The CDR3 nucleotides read TGTGCCAGCAGCTTAACAGGGAACACTGAAGCTTTCTTT. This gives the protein CASSLTGNTEAFF.

CDR3 sequence: CASIEGTGRPAQHF. CDR3 coding DNA: TGTGCCAGCATCGAGGGAACGGGTCGGCCGGCCCAGCATTTT. This chain joins TRBV6-1 and TRBJ1-5; D not resolved. CDR3 length: 14 residues. CDR1 is MNHNS, CDR2 SASEGT, per germline. Trimming left V 7 bases short and J 11 bases short, with 21 bases between.

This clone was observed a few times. CDR3 coding DNA: TGTGCCAGCAGTATAAACAGGGGGGTGAATGAAAAACTGTTTTTT. This gives the protein CASSINRGVNEKLFF. V gene TRBV2 combines with J gene TRBJ1-4; TRBD1 matches 8 bases. CDR1 is SNHLY and CDR2 is FYNNEI in the germline V gene. Trimming took 5 bases from V and 5 from J; bases not matched to a gene: 7. There are 15 residues in the CDR3.

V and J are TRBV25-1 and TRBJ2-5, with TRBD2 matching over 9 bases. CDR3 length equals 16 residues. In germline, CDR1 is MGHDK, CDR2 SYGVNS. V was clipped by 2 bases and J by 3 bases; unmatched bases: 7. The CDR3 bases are TGTGCCAGCAGTGAAAGTGGCGGGGGGGACGAAGAGACCCAGTACTTC. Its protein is CASSESGGGDEETQYF. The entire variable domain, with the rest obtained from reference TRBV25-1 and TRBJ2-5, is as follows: EADIYQTPRYLVIGTGKKITLECSQTMGHDKMYWYQQDPGMELHLIHYSYGVNSTEKGDLSSESTVSRIRTEHFPLTLESARPSHTSQYLCASSESGGGDEETQYFGPGTRLLVL.

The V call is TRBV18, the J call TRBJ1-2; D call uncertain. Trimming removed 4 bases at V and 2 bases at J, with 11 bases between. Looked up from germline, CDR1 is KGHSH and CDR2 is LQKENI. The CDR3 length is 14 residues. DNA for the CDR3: TGTGCCAGCTCACACCGGACGGAAAACTATGGCTACACCTTC. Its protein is CASSHRTENYGYTF.

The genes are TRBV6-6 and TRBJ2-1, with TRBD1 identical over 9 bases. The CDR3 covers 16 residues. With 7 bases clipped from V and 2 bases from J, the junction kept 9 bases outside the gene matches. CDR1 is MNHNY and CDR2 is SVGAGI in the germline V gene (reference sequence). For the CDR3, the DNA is TGTGCCAGCAAAATGACCGGGACAGGGACCTACAATGAGCAGTTCTTC. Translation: CASKMTGTGTYNEQFF.

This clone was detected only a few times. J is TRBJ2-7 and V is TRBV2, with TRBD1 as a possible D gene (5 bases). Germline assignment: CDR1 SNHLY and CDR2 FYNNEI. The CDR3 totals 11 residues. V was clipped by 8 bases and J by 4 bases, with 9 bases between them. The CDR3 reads CASGPGYEQYF. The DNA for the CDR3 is TGTGCCAGCGGGCCAGGGTACGAGCAGTACTTC.

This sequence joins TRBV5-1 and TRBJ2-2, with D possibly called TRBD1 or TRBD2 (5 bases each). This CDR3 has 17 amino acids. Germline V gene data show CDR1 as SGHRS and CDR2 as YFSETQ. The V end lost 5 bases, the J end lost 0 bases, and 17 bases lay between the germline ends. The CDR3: CASRKSGTPTNTGELFF. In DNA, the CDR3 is TGCGCCAGCAGAAAATCCGGGACGCCGACGAACACCGGGGAGCTGTTTTTT.

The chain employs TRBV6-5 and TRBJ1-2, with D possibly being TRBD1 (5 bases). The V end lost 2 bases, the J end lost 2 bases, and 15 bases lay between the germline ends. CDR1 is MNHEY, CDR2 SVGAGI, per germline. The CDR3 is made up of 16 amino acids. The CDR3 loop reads CASSYHRDGRNYGYTF. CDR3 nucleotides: TGTGCCAGCAGTTACCACCGGGACGGAAGAAACTATGGCTACACCTTC.

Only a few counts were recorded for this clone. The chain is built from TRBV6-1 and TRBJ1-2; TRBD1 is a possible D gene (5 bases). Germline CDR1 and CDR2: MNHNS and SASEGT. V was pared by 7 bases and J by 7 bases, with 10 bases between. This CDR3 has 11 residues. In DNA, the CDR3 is TGTGCCAGCATCCAGGGTAGTGGCTACACCTTC. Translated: CASIQGSGYTF.

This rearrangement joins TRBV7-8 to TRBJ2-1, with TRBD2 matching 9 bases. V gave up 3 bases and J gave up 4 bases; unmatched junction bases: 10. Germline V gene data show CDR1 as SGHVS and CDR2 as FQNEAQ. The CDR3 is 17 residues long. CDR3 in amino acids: CASSFRSLAGPYNEQFF. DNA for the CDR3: TGTGCCAGCAGCTTCCGGTCACTAGCGGGCCCTTACAATGAGCAGTTCTTC. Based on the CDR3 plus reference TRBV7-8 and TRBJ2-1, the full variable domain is GAGVSQSPRYKVAKRGQDVALRCDPISGHVSLFWYQQALGQGPEFLTYFQNEAQLDKSGLPSDRFFAERPEGSVSTLKIQRTQQEDSAVYLCASSFRSLAGPYNEQFFGPGTRLTVL.

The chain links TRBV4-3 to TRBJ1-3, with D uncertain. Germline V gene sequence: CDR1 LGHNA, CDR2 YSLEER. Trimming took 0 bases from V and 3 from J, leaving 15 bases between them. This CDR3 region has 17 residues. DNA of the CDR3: TGCGCCAGCAGCCAAGATCCCGTGGTTGGTGATGGAAACACCATATATTTT. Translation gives CASSQDPVVGDGNTIYF.

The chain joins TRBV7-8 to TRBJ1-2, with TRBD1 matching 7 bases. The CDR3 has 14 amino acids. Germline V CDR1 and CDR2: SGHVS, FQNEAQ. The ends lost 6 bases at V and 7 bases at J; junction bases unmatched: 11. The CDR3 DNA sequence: TGTGCCAGCAGTTTCGACAGGGATTTGGCTGGCTACACCTTC. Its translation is CASSFDRDLAGYTF.

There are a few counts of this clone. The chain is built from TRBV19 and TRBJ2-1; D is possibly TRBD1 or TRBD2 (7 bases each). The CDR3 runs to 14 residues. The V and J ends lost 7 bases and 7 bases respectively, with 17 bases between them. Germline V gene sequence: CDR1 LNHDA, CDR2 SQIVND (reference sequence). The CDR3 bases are TGTGCCAGTACCCCAGGGGGGGCGCGTAATGAGCAGTTCTTC. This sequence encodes CASTPGGARNEQFF.

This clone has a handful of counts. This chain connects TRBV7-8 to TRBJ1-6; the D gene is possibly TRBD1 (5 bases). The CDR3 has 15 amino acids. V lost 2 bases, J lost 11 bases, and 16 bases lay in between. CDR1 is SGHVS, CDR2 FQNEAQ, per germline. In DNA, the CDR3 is TGTGCCAGCAGCTTAAGCTCGCAGGGTCGGACACCCCTCCACTTT. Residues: CASSLSSQGRTPLHF.

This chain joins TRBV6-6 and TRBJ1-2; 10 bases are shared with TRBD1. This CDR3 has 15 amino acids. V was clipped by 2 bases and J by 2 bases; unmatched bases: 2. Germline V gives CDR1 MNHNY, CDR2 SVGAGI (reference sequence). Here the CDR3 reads CASSYPGQGNYGYTF. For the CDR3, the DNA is TGTGCCAGCAGTTACCCGGGACAGGGGAACTATGGCTACACCTTC.

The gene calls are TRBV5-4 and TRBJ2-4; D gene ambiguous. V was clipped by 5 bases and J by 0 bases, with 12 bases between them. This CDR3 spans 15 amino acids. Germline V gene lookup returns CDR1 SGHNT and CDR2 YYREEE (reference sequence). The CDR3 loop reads CASSPGSLAKNIQYF. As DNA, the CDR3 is TGTGCCAGCAGTCCTGGATCTTTAGCCAAAAACATTCAGTACTTC.

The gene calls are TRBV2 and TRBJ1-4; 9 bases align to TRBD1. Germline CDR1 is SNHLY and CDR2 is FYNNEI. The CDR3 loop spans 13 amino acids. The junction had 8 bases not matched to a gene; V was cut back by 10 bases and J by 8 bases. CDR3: CATVRDREEKLFF. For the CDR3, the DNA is TGTGCCACCGTCCGGGACAGGGAAGAAAAACTGTTTTTT.